This TCR beta chain was found in a study of blood T cell repertoires in COVID-19. Across the study: Spain, Italy and the United States supplied samples that represented acute and convalescent COVID-19. Nucleic acid was either cDNA or gDNA, and it came from T cells, B-cell-depleted T cells, or PBMCs.

The repertoire was sequenced with immunoSEQ multiplex PCR; TCRdb's copy has only in-frame clones and lacks some. The sample carries around 190,000 clones, about 76% recorded once. CDR1 is SGHTA and CDR2 is FQGNSA in the germline V gene. The CDR3 has 15 amino acids. V dropped 4 bases and J dropped 4; count of bases not matched to a gene: 9. Source material: peripheral blood. The receptor was isolated from a woman aged 45-65 years with active or convalescent COVID-19. The rearrangement links TRBV7-2 to TRBJ2-7, with 8 bases that match TRBD2. The CDR3 sequence: CASSSSSGIGYEQYF. For the CDR3, the DNA is TGTGCCAGCAGCTCAAGTAGCGGGATTGGGTACGAGCAGTACTTC.